These 6 T cell receptor beta chains originate from one sample sequenced in a study of blood T cell repertoires in COVID-19. Produced via immunoSEQ multiplex PCR; TCRdb's table is partial and in-frame only. Of roughly 220,000 clones in the sample, 85% to 90% were seen once. The sequencing sample was made of PBMCs or T cells enriched from blood (not recorded which). The receptors come from a man aged 30-40 years who had been exposed to COVID-19.

V gene TRBV4-1 combines with J gene TRBJ1-2; D gene ambiguous. V was shortened by 1 base and J by 1 base, with 16 bases between the two germline ends. Germline lookup yields CDR1 MGHRA and CDR2 YSYEKL. The CDR3 sequence is 17 residues long. This CDR3 reads CASSQVFGRGVNYGYTF. The CDR3 bases are TGCGCCAGCAGCCAAGTGTTCGGGCGCGGGGTTAACTATGGCTACACCTTC.

Here the CDR3 DNA reads TGCGCCAGCAGCTACCGAGGGGGCTTGGGCGAGCAGTACTTC. It codes for CASSYRGGLGEQYF. The chain has TRBV5-1 and TRBJ2-7, with TRBD1 matching 7 bases. The V and J ends lost 3 bases and 6 bases, in that order; junction bases with no gene match: 9. The CDR3 runs 14 residues. The germline gives CDR1 SGHRS, CDR2 YFSETQ.

The chain recombines TRBV19 with TRBJ1-5; weak D call: TRBD1 (6 bases). The CDR3 spans 15 residues. Germline V gene sequence: CDR1 LNHDA, CDR2 SQIVND (reference sequence). Trimming took 3 bases from V and 5 from J, leaving 14 bases between them. As DNA, the CDR3 is TGTGCCAGTAGTATTTACAGGGATCTTGATCAGCCCCAGCATTTT. Translation gives CASSIYRDLDQPQHF.

The chain combines TRBV9 with TRBJ1-3, with 7 nucleotides matching TRBD1. Germline values: CDR1 SGDLS, CDR2 YYNGEE. J was trimmed by 4 bases and V by 3 bases; bases with no gene match: 10. The CDR3 is 16 residues long. This CDR3 is CASSARQGRVGNTIYF. The CDR3 DNA reads as TGTGCCAGCAGCGCACGACAGGGCCGGGTCGGAAACACCATATATTTT.

V usage is TRBV5-1 and J usage is TRBJ2-7, with unresolved D. Between the trimmed V and J ends, which lost 4 bases and 3 bases, there was a span of 20 bases. CDR3 length: 16 amino acids. Looked up from germline, CDR1 is SGHRS and CDR2 is YFSETQ. The CDR3, as DNA: TGCGCCAGCAGCACCAACTCCCCTGGCTACTACTACGAGCAGTACTTC. Protein sequence: CASSTNSPGYYYEQYF.

V usage is TRBV7-6 and J usage is TRBJ2-7; 9 nucleotides align to TRBD1. CDR1 SGHVS and CDR2 FNYEAQ come from the germline V gene. The length of the CDR3 is 12 residues. V was pared by 5 bases and J by 5 bases, with 1 base of the junction left unmatched. CDR3 residues: CASSGTGNEQYF. CDR3 sequence (DNA): TGTGCCAGCAGCGGGACAGGGAACGAGCAGTACTTC.